This T cell receptor beta chain derives from a study of cytomegalovirus exposure and HLA in healthy donors. Both 60 Vbeta primers and 13 Jbeta primers went into the PCR. The data were produced by immunoSEQ multiplex PCR, yet TCRdb's version contains in-frame clones alone and is incomplete. The top ten clones hold roughly 5.9% of a sample with 90,000 to 110,000 clones, roughly 70% of them seen once. V lost 5 bases to trimming and J lost 6 bases, with 9 bases between them. Germline assignment: CDR1 MNHEY and CDR2 SMNVEV (reference sequence). The CDR3 is 12 residues long. The table lists this clone with a count of one.

The receptor was derived from a woman between 65 and 79 years old in good health and CMV-seropositive. The rearrangement links TRBV27 to TRBJ2-3; possibly TRBD2 for D (5 bases). Sequencing was performed on PBMCs. CDR3 loop: CASSRTPDTQYF. The CDR3 region has the DNA TGTGCCAGCAGTCGGACTCCGGATACGCAGTATTTT.